This T cell receptor (beta chain) was captured in a study of cytomegalovirus exposure and HLA in healthy donors. As concerns this clone: Antigen unknown.

The PCR made use of 60 Vbeta and 13 Jbeta primers. TCRdb keeps only in-frame clones here, not all; method: immunoSEQ multiplex PCR. Listed are tens of thousands of clones; 1% to 1.5% falls within the top ten. Trimming cost V 6 bases and J 0 bases, with 13 bases left between them. The CDR3 has 15 residues. Germline loops: CDR1 KGHSH, CDR2 LQKENI. General observations from the study: A later analysis reportedly found fewer N-insertions in an Asian-associated ancestry cluster than the approximately 700-donor mean. The study designated fewer than 200 TCR beta chains cytomegalovirus-associated.

This TCR was sampled from a man aged 25-45 years in good health and CMV-seronegative. The chain is built from TRBV18 and TRBJ2-3; D possibly corresponds to TRBD2 (6 bases). Sequencing was carried out using PBMCs. The CDR3 sequence is CASSRDFASTDTQYF. CDR3 nucleotides: TGTGCCAGCTCCCGGGACTTCGCTAGCACAGATACGCAGTATTTT.